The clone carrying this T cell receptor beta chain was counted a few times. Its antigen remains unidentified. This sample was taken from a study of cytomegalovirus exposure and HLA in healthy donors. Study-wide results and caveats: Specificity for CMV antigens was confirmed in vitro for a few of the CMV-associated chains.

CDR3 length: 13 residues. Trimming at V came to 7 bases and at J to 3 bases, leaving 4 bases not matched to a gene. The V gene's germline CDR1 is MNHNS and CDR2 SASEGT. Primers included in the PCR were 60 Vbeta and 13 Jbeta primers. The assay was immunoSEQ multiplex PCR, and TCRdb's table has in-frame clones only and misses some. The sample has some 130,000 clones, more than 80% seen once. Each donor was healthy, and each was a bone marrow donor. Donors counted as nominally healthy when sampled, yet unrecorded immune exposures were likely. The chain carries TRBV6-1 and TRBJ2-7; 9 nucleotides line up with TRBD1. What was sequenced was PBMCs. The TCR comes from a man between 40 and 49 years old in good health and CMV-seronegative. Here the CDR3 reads CASTSGQGYEQYF. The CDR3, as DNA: TGTGCCAGCACTTCGGGACAGGGCTACGAGCAGTACTTC.